The 12 T cell receptor beta chains below all came from one sample that was sequenced in a study of vaccination effects on CD4 cells after COVID-19. TCRdb keeps only in-frame clones here, not all; method: immunoSEQ multiplex PCR. Here the sample spans around 81,000 clones, roughly 80% being singletons. Within the ViraFEST assay, antigen-specific CD4+ T cells underwent expansion with viral peptide pools prior to sequencing. At the end of more than 8 days of culture, CD4+ T cells were isolated. Of the BNT162b2 and mRNA-1273 vaccines, participants received two doses of one or the other. The antigens for these receptors are not known. Sequencing used CD4+ T cells from PBMCs cultured with HCoV-OC43 spike peptides, obtained after COVID-19 vaccination. Subset of the sample: HCoV-OC43 spike overlapping peptide pool stimulation. The receptors here all came from a human donor who received a COVID-19 vaccine.

This chain joins TRBV24-1 and TRBJ2-2, with D unresolved. Trimming cost V 0 bases and J 2 bases, with 9 bases left between them. Germline V gene lookup returns CDR1 KGHDR and CDR2 SFDVKD. The CDR3 is made up of 16 amino acids. The CDR3 nucleotides read TGTGCCACCAGTGATTTGTTAGGGCTTAACACCGGGGAGCTGTTTTTT. Its protein is CATSDLLGLNTGELFF.

The chain carries TRBV27 and TRBJ2-1; 8 nucleotides match TRBD2. The length of the CDR3 is 15 residues. Per germline, CDR1 MNHEY and CDR2 SMNVEV (reference sequence). V gave up 6 bases and J gave up 9 bases; unmatched junction bases: 13. CDR3 protein: CASRPKAGGMIEQFF. CDR3 sequence (DNA): TGTGCCAGCAGACCTAAGGCGGGGGGCATGATTGAGCAGTTCTTC.

V usage is TRBV4-1 and J usage is TRBJ1-5, with unresolved D. This CDR3 is 17 amino acids long. Germline assignment: CDR1 MGHRA and CDR2 YSYEKL. Deletions cut 4 bases from V and 8 bases from J, with 24 bases between. Here the CDR3 reads CASSLHRGGRIEEPQHF. In DNA form, the CDR3 reads TGCGCCAGCAGCCTCCACCGAGGAGGGAGGATTGAGGAGCCCCAGCATTTT.

V is TRBV7-7 and J is TRBJ2-5, with TRBD1 matching 12 bases. V lost 5 bases, J lost 3 bases, and 7 bases stayed unmatched. There are 16 residues in the CDR3. Germline V lookup: CDR1 SSHAT, CDR2 FNYEAQ (reference sequence). Here the CDR3 reads CASSRTGTGGEETQYF. CDR3 in DNA: TGTGCCAGCAGCCGTACAGGGACAGGGGGCGAAGAGACCCAGTACTTC.

The genes are TRBV11-3 and TRBJ2-1, with D maybe TRBD2 (7 bases). V gave up 2 bases and J gave up 4 bases, with 15 bases separating them. This CDR3 has 16 amino acids. CDR1 and CDR2 (germline): SGHNT, YENEEA. The CDR3 loop reads CASSLLGGAGYNEQFF. DNA for the CDR3: TGTGCCAGCAGCTTACTTGGGGGGGCGGGGTACAATGAGCAGTTCTTC.

The chain carries TRBV5-1 and TRBJ1-2; maybe TRBD1 (5 bases). The V end was cut by 1 base, the J end by 5 bases, with 9 bases between. CDR1 SGHRS and CDR2 YFSETQ come from the germline V gene. The CDR3 contains 13 residues. As DNA, the CDR3 is TGCGCCAGCAGCTTGACGACAGCATATGGCTACACCTTC. Protein product: CASSLTTAYGYTF.

The genes are TRBV18 and TRBJ1-2; 7 positions agree with TRBD1. V shed 4 bases, J shed 0 bases, and the junction held 8 bases outside the gene matches. The CDR3 length is 16 residues. Germline values: CDR1 KGHSH, CDR2 LQKENI. DNA of the CDR3: TGTGCCAGCTCACGGGACAGTACCCAAGCTAACTATGGCTACACCTTC. This encodes CASSRDSTQANYGYTF.

The V gene is TRBV6-5, the J gene TRBJ1-1, with 8 bases identical to TRBD1. CDR1 is MNHEY and CDR2 is SVGAGI in the germline V gene. This CDR3 comprises 12 residues. This CDR3 reads CTLLKDRARAFF. The CDR3 nucleotides are TGTACCCTCCTAAAGGACAGGGCCCGGGCTTTCTTT.

The CDR3 DNA reads TGCAGCGTTGGGGCCCCCTCTTGGACCTACAATGAGCAGTTCTTC. Protein: CSVGAPSWTYNEQFF. The J gene is TRBJ2-1, the V gene TRBV29-1; D is ambiguous. The V gene lost 4 bases and the J gene lost 2 bases, with 15 bases spanning the gap. The length of the CDR3 is 15 residues. The germline CDR1 and CDR2 sequences are SQVTM and ANQGSEA.

The rearrangement links TRBV19 to TRBJ1-2, with D perhaps matching TRBD1 (6 bases). Germline CDR1 LNHDA, CDR2 SQIVND (reference sequence). The CDR3 has 14 residues. V was cut by 2 bases and J by 10 bases, with 17 bases left in between. In nucleotides, the CDR3 is TGTGCCAGTAGTATATCCGGACAGCGCGAGGACTACACCTTC. This translates into CASSISGQREDYTF. Together with reference TRBV19 and TRBJ1-2, the CDR3 gives the full variable domain: DGGITQSPKYLFRKEGQNVTLSCEQNLNHDAMYWYRQDPGQGLRLIYYSQIVNDFQKGDIAEGYSVSREKKESFPLTVTSAQKNPTAFYLCASSISGQREDYTFGSGTRLTVV.

V is TRBV5-6 and J is TRBJ2-7, with unresolved D. The CDR3 extends over 13 amino acids. The V and J ends lost 3 bases and 0 bases respectively, with 7 bases between them. Per the germline V gene, CDR1 is SGHDT and CDR2 is YYEEEE. CDR3 in DNA: TGTGCCAGCAGCTCCAAAAGCTCCTACGAGCAGTACGTC. Its protein is CASSSKSSYEQYV.

The chain has TRBV6-1 and TRBJ2-5; D is unresolved. This CDR3 spans 15 amino acids. V was shortened by 0 bases and J by 5 bases, with 13 bases between the two germline ends. Germline CDR1 reads MNHNS; CDR2 reads SASEGT. In nucleotides, the CDR3 is TGTGCCAGCAGTGAAGCGCTCGTCTATGGGGAGACCCAGTACTTC. It yields the protein CASSEALVYGETQYF.